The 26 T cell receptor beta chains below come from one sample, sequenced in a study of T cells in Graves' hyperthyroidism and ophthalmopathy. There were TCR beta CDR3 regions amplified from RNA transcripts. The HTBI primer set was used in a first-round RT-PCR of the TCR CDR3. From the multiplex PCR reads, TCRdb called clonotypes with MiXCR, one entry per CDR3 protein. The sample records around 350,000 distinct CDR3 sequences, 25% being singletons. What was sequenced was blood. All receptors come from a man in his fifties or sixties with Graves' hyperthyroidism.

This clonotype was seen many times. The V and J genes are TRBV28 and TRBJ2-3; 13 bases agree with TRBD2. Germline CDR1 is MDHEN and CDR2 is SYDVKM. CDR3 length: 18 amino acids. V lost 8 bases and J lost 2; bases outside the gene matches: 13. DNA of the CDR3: TGTGCCAGCGGCAAGCCGGGACTAGCGGGACAACCCACAGATACGCAGTATTTT. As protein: CASGKPGLAGQPTDTQYF. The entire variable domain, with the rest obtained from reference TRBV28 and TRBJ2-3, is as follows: DVKVTQSSRYLVKRTGEKVFLECVQDMDHENMFWYRQDPGLGLRLIYFSYDVKMKEKGDIPEGYSVSREKKERFSLILESASTNQTSMYLCASGKPGLAGQPTDTQYFGPGTRLTVL.

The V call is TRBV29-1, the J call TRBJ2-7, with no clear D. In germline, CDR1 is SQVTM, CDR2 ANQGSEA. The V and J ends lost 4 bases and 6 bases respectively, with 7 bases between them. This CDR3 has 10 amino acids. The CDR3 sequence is CSVGSSEQYF. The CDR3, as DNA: TGCAGCGTTGGAAGTTCCGAGCAGTACTTC.

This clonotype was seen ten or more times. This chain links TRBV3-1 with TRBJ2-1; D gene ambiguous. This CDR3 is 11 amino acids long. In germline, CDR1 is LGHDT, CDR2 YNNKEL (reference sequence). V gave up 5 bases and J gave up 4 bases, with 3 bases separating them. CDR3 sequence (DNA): TGTGCCAGCAGCGAGTACAATGAGCAGTTCTTC. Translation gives CASSEYNEQFF.

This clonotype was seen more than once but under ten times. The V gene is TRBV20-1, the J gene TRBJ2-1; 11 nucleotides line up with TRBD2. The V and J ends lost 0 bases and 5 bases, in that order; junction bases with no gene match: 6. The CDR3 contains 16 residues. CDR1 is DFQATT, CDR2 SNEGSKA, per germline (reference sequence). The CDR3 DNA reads TGCAGTGCTAGAGACTTAGCGGGAGGGCCTAACAATGAGCAGTTCTTC. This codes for CSARDLAGGPNNEQFF.

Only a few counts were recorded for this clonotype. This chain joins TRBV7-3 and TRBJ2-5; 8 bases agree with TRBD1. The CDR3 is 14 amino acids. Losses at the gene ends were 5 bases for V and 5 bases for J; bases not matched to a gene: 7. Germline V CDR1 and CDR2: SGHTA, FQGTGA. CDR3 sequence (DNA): TGTGCCAGCAGCCCGCAGGGGGCAGGGGAGACCCAGTACTTC. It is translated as CASSPQGAGETQYF. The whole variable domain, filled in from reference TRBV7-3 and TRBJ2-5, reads GAGVSQTPSNKVTEKGKYVELRCDPISGHTALYWYRQSLGQGPEFLIYFQGTGAADDSGLPNDRFFAVRPEGSVSTLKIQRTERGDSAVYLCASSPQGAGETQYFGPGTRLLVL.

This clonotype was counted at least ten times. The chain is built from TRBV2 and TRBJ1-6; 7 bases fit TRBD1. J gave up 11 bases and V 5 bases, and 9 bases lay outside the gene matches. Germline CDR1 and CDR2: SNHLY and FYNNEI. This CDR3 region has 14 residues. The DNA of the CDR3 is TGTGCCAGCAGTCCGGGACAGACCTTGACACCCCTCCACTTT. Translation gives CASSPGQTLTPLHF.

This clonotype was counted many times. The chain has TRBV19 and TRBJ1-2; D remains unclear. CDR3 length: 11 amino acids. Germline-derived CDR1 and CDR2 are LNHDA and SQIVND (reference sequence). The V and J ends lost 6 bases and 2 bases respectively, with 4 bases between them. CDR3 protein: CASSLNYGYTF. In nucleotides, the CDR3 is TGTGCCAGTAGCTTGAACTATGGCTACACCTTC.

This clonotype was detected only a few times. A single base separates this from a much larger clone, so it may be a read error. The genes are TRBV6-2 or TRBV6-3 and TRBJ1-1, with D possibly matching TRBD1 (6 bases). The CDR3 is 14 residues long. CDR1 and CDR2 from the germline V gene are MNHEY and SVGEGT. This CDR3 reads CASRPRTVNTEALF. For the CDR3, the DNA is TGTGCCAGCAGACCGAGGACAGTGAACACTGAAGCTCTCTTT.

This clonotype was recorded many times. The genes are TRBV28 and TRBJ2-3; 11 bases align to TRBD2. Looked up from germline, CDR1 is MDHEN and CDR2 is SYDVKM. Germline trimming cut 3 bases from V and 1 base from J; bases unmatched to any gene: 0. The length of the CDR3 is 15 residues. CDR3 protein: CASSLGLAGTDTQYF. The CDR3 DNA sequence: TGTGCCAGCAGTTTGGGACTAGCGGGCACAGATACGCAGTATTTT.

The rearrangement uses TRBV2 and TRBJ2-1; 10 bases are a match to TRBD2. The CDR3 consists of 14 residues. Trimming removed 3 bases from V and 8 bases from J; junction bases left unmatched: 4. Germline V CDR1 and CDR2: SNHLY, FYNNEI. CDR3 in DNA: TGTGCCAGCAGTGAGTCTAGCGGGAGTCATGAGCAGTTCTTC. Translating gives CASSESSGSHEQFF.

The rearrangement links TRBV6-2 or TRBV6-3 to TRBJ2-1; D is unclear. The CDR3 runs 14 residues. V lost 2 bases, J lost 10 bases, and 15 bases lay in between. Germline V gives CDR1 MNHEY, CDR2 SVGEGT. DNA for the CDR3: TGTGCCAGCAGTTACGGCCTTTGGCGTTCCGAGCAGTTCTTC. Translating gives CASSYGLWRSEQFF.

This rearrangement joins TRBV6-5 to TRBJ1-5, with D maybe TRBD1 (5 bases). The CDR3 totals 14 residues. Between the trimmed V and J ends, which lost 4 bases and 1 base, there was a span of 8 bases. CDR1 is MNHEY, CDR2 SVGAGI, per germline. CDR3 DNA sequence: TGTGCCAGCAGTTTGGACACCAGCAATCAGCCCCAGCATTTT. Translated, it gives CASSLDTSNQPQHF.

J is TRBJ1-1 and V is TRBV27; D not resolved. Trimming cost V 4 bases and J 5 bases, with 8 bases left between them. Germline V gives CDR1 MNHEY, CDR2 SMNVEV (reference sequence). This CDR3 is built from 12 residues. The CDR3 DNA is TGTGCCAGCAGTTCTTATACAACTGAAGCTTTCTTT. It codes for CASSSYTTEAFF.

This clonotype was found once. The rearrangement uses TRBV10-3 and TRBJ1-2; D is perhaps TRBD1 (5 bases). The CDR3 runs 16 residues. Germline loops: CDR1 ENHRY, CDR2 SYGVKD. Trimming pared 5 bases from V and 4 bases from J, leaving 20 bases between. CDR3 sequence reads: CAISLPSWGLSYGYTF. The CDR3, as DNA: TGTGCCATCAGTCTACCCAGCTGGGGACTAAGCTATGGCTACACCTTC.

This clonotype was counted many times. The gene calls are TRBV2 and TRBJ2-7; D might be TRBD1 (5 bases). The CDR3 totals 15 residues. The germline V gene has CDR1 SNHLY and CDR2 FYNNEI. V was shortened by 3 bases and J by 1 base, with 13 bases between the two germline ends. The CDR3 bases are TGTGCCAGCAGTGATCGGGTGGGGCTGTCCTACGAGCAGTACTTC. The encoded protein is CASSDRVGLSYEQYF.

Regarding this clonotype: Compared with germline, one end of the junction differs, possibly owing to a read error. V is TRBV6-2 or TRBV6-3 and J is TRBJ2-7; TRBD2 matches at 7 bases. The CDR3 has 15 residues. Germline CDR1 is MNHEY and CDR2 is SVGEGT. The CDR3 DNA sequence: TGTGCCAGCAGTGACTCACCGGGACTATTCTACGAGCAGTACTTC. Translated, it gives CASSDSPGLFYEQYF.

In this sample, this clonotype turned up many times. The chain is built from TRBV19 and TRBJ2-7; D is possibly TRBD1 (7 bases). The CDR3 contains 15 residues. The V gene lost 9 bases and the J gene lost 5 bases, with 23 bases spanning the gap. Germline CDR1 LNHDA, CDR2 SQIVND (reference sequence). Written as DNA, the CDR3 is TGTGCCAGCGCTCCGATGGGGGGACAGAAAGACGAGCAGTACTTC. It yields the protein CASAPMGGQKDEQYF.

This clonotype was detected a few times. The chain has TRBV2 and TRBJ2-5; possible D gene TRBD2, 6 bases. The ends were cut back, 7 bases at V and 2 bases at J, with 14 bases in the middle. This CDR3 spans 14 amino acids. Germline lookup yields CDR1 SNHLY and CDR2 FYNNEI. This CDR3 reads CASNVGTLQETQYF. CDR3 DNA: TGTGCCAGCAATGTCGGGACTCTACAAGAGACCCAGTACTTC.

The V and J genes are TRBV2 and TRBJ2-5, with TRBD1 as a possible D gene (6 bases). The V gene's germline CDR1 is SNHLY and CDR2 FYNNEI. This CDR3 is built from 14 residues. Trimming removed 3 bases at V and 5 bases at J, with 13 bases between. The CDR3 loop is CASSDRIGGETQYF. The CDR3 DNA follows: TGTGCCAGCAGTGATAGGATAGGGGGTGAGACCCAGTACTTC. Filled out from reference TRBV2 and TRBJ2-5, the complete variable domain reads EPEVTQTPSHQVTQMGQEVILRCVPISNHLYFYWYRQILGQKVEFLVSFYNNEISEKSEIFDDQFSVERPDGSNFTLKIRSTKLEDSAMYFCASSDRIGGETQYFGPGTRLLVL.

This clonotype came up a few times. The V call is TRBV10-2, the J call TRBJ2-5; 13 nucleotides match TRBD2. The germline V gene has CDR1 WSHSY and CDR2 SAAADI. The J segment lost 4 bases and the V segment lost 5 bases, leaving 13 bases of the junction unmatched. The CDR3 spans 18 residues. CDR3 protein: CASSPDPGLAGDGETQYF. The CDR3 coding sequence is TGCGCCAGCAGTCCCGATCCCGGACTAGCGGGAGATGGAGAGACCCAGTACTTC.

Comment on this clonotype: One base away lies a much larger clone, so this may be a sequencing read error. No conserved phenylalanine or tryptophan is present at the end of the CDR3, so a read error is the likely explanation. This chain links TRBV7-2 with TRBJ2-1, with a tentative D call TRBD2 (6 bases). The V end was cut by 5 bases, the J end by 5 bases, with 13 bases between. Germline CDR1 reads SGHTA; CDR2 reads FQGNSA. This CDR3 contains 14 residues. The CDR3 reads CASSEAGRNNEQFS. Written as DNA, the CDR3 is TGTGCCAGCAGCGAAGCGGGCAGGAACAATGAGCAGTTCTCC.

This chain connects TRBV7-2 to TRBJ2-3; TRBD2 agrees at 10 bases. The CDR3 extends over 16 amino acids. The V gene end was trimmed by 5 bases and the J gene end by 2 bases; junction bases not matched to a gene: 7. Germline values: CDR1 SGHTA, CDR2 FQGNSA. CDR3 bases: TGTGCCAGCAGCCTCGGGACTAGCGATTTCACAGATACGCAGTATTTT. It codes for CASSLGTSDFTDTQYF.

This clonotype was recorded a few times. The CDR3 spells CASSPRRGVADTQYF. Here the CDR3 DNA reads TGTGCCAGCAGCCCCCGGCGAGGGGTCGCAGATACGCAGTATTTT. The chain links TRBV6-1 to TRBJ2-3; D could derive from TRBD1 or TRBD2 (5 bases each). Per the germline V gene, CDR1 is MNHNS and CDR2 is SASEGT. This CDR3 comprises 15 residues. The ends were cut back, 6 bases at V and 4 bases at J, with 17 bases in the middle.

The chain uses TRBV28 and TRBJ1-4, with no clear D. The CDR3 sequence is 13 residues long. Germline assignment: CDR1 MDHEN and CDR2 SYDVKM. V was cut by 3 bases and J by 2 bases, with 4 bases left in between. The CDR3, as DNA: TGTGCCAGCAGTTTCCTTACTAATGAAAAACTGTTTTTT. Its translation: CASSFLTNEKLFF.

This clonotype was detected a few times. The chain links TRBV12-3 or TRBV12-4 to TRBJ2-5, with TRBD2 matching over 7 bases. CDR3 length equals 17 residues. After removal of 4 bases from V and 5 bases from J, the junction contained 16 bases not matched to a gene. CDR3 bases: TGTGCCAGCAGTTCCCGGTCGGGGGACTACCGGAGGGAGACCCAGTACTTC. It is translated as CASSSRSGDYRRETQYF.

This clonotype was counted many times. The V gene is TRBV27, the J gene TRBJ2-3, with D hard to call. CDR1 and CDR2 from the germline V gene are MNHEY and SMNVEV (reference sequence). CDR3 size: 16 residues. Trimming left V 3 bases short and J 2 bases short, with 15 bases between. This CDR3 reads CASSLFPRHDTDTQYF. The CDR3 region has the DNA TGTGCCAGCAGTTTGTTCCCTCGACACGACACAGATACGCAGTATTTT.